The 18 T cell receptor beta chains below all came from one sample that was sequenced in a study of blood T cell repertoires in COVID-19. TCRdb keeps only in-frame clones here, not all; method: immunoSEQ multiplex PCR. This repertoire shows tens of thousands of clones, 82% found once; its top ten account for less than 15%. The sequencing input was peripheral blood. The receptors come from a human donor with acute or convalescent COVID-19. The donor label of this sample is uncertain.

This clone appeared a single time. This sequence joins TRBV15 and TRBJ2-3, with 12 positions matching TRBD2. CDR1 is LNHNV, CDR2 YYDKDF, per germline (reference sequence). The CDR3 sequence is 19 residues long. V trimming: 0 bases; J trimming: 1 base; junction bases outside the gene matches: 8. CDR3: CATSRDGSRLAGGTDTQYF. The DNA for the CDR3 is TGTGCCACCAGCAGAGATGGTAGTCGACTAGCGGGGGGCACAGATACGCAGTATTTT.

This rearrangement joins TRBV10-2 to TRBJ1-1, with D uncertain. The length of the CDR3 is 12 residues. Germline-derived CDR1 and CDR2 are WSHSY and SAAADI. Trimming pared 3 bases from V and 11 bases from J, leaving 13 bases between. The CDR3 here is CASSERRQTAFF. The CDR3 nucleotides are TGCGCCAGCAGTGAAAGGAGGCAAACGGCTTTCTTT.

The chain couples TRBV6-5 to TRBJ1-1; D is ambiguous. This CDR3 spans 15 amino acids. Per germline, CDR1 MNHEY and CDR2 SVGAGI. Trimming took 2 bases from V and 0 from J, leaving 10 bases between them. CDR3 residues: CASSYGMGVNTEAFF. The CDR3 DNA follows: TGTGCCAGCAGTTACGGAATGGGAGTGAACACTGAAGCTTTCTTT.

A few counts support this clone. The chain is built from TRBV5-4 and TRBJ2-5, with 8 bases aligning to TRBD2. With V trimmed by 4 bases and J by 2 bases, 7 bases remained unmatched. The CDR3 is 15 residues long. Looked up from germline, CDR1 is SGHNT and CDR2 is YYREEE (reference sequence). The CDR3 coding sequence is TGTGCCAGCAGCCTAAAGCGGGGGCTACAAGAGACCCAGTACTTC. It encodes CASSLKRGLQETQYF. Drawing the rest from reference TRBV5-4 and TRBJ2-5, the complete variable domain is ETGVTQSPTHLIKTRGQQVTLRCSSQSGHNTVSWYQQALGQGPQFIFQYYREEENGRGNFPPRFSGLQFPNYSSELNVNALELDDSALYLCASSLKRGLQETQYFGPGTRLLVL.

The genes are TRBV7-2 and TRBJ2-1; 7 bases align to TRBD2. The CDR3 sequence is 15 residues long. CDR1 and CDR2 from the germline V gene are SGHTA and FQGNSA. J lost 13 bases, V lost 3 bases, and 15 bases had no gene match. CDR3 region: CASSFGGRTTPNQFF. DNA for the CDR3: TGTGCCAGCAGCTTCGGGGGGAGGACCACCCCCAATCAGTTCTTC.

The rearrangement joins TRBV28 to TRBJ1-5; no definite D call. V lost 5 bases and J 0 bases, leaving 14 bases between the germline ends. The CDR3 runs to 16 residues. Germline V gene data show CDR1 as MDHEN and CDR2 as SYDVKM. The chain's CDR3 is CASSREAVYSNQPQHF. DNA for the CDR3: TGTGCCAGCAGTAGGGAGGCGGTCTATAGCAATCAGCCCCAGCATTTT. Looking up the rest from reference TRBV28 and TRBJ1-5 gives the full variable domain: DVKVTQSSRYLVKRTGEKVFLECVQDMDHENMFWYRQDPGLGLRLIYFSYDVKMKEKGDIPEGYSVSREKKERFSLILESASTNQTSMYLCASSREAVYSNQPQHFGDGTRLSIL.

The chain has TRBV21-1 and TRBJ1-3; no check of the table's D call, TRBD1, against the DNA was made. TRBV21-1 is a pseudogene. The CDR3 totals 16 residues. CDR3 protein: CASSGTGLFRENTIYF. In nucleotides, the CDR3 is TGTGCCAGCAGCGGAACAGGGTTGTTCCGTGAAAACACCATATATTTT.

CDR3: CASSSGTGANYGYTF. The CDR3 region has the DNA TGTGCCAGCAGCTCAGGGACAGGGGCTAACTATGGCTACACCTTC. The chain joins TRBV7-2 to TRBJ1-2; 10 bases are shared with TRBD1. The V gene end was trimmed by 4 bases and the J gene end by 0 bases; junction bases not matched to a gene: 2. The length of the CDR3 is 15 residues. Looked up from germline, CDR1 is SGHTA and CDR2 is FQGNSA.

The genes are TRBV18 and TRBJ2-2, with 8 bases that match TRBD1. The V and J ends lost 0 bases and 7 bases, in that order; junction bases with no gene match: 4. This CDR3 is built from 15 residues. Germline CDR1 is KGHSH and CDR2 is LQKENI. CDR3 loop: CASSPPTGGIGELFF. In DNA form, the CDR3 reads TGTGCCAGCTCACCACCAACAGGGGGGATCGGGGAGCTGTTTTTT.

This clone has a handful of counts. The chain links TRBV7-2 to TRBJ2-1; 7 bases match TRBD2. Losses at the gene ends were 5 bases for V and 6 bases for J; bases not matched to a gene: 10. CDR3 length equals 15 residues. Looked up from germline, CDR1 is SGHTA and CDR2 is FQGNSA. The CDR3 sequence is CASSQRGVAGNEQFF. CDR3 nucleotides: TGTGCCAGCAGCCAGCGGGGAGTAGCAGGCAATGAGCAGTTCTTC.

This clone is labeled as medium-sized. The rearrangement links TRBV28 to TRBJ2-7, with 11 bases fitting TRBD1. Per germline, CDR1 MDHEN and CDR2 SYDVKM. CDR3 size: 17 residues. The junction had 14 bases not matched to a gene; V was cut back by 3 bases and J by 7 bases. CDR3 nucleotide sequence: TGTGCCAGCAGTTTCAACCGGGACAGGGGGTCCCTTGGGGAGCAGTACTTC. Protein: CASSFNRDRGSLGEQYF.

The CDR3, as DNA: TGTGCCAGCAGCCATTCGGGTATAGCCAAAAACATTCAGTACTTC. Translating it yields CASSHSGIAKNIQYF. This chain joins TRBV3-1 (or the pseudogene TRBV3-2) and TRBJ2-4; D gene uncertain. The V gene lost 3 bases and the J gene lost 0 bases, with 9 bases spanning the gap. Germline V gene sequence: CDR1 LGHDT, CDR2 YNNKEL (reference sequence). This CDR3 is built from 15 residues.

The chain couples TRBV30 to TRBJ1-1; weak D call: TRBD1 (6 bases). CDR1 is GTSNPN and CDR2 is SVGIG in the germline V gene (reference sequence). V was cut by 1 base and J by 5 bases, with 14 bases left in between. There are 14 residues in the CDR3. Here the CDR3 DNA reads TGTGCCTGGAGTGCCTTGACAGGAAATACTGAAGCTTTCTTT. It codes for CAWSALTGNTEAFF.

The chain carries TRBV24-1 and TRBJ2-2, with D unresolved. Germline CDR1 KGHDR, CDR2 SFDVKD. This CDR3 contains 14 residues. V was pared by 8 bases and J by 2 bases, with 11 bases between. CDR3 region: CATTYPLNTGELFF. Written as DNA, the CDR3 is TGTGCCACCACGTACCCGCTAAACACCGGGGAGCTGTTTTTT.

This clone was seen a handful of times. This chain joins TRBV29-1 and TRBJ1-1; D ambiguous. The V end was cut by 4 bases, the J end by 5 bases, with 14 bases between. CDR1 and CDR2 (germline): SQVTM, ANQGSEA. CDR3 length equals 13 residues. For the CDR3, the DNA is TGCAGCGTTGGCGGTGGGTGGGTGACTGAAGCTTTCTTT. Its translation is CSVGGGWVTEAFF.

The rearrangement links TRBV24-1 to TRBJ2-2, with D hard to call. The CDR3 has 14 residues. Germline loops: CDR1 KGHDR, CDR2 SFDVKD. V lost 4 bases and J 5 bases, leaving 10 bases between the germline ends. The CDR3 DNA sequence: TGTGCCACCAGTGACCCCAACACAACCGGGGAGCTGTTTTTT. Translating it yields CATSDPNTTGELFF.

The chain recombines TRBV27 with TRBJ2-1; 9 nucleotides match TRBD2. V lost 7 bases to trimming and J lost 0 bases; unmatched junction nucleotides: 10. The V gene's germline CDR1 is MNHEY and CDR2 SMNVEV (reference sequence). The CDR3 is made up of 17 amino acids. In nucleotides, the CDR3 is TGTGCCAGCACTACAACTAGCGGGCGGGGCTCCTACAATGAGCAGTTCTTC. Protein: CASTTTSGRGSYNEQFF.

This chain connects TRBV5-1 to TRBJ1-1; TRBD1 matches 10 bases. V was clipped by 5 bases and J by 8 bases; unmatched bases: 12. Germline V CDR1 and CDR2: SGHRS, YFSETQ. The length of the CDR3 is 15 residues. CDR3 nucleotide sequence: TGCGCCAGCAGGCAGACCGGGACAGGGGTTGAGGAAGCTTTCTTT. This sequence encodes CASRQTGTGVEEAFF.